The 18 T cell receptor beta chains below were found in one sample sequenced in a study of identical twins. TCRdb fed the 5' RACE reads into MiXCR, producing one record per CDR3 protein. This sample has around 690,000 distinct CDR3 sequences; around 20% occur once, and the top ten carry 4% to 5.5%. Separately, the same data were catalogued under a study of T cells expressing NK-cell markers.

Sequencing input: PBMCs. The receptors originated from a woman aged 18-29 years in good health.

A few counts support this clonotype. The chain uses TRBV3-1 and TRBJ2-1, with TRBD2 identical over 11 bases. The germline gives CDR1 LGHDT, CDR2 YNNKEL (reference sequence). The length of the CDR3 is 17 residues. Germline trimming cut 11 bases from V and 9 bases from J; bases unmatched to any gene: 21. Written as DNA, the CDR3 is TGTGCCTCCACCCAGGAGGTAGCGGGGGGGCCTGGTAGTGAGCAGTTCTTC. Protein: CASTQEVAGGPGSEQFF.

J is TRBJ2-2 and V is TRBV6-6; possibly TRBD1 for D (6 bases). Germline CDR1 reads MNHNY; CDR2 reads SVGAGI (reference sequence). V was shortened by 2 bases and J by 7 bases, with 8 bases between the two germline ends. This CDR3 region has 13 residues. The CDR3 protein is CASSYPGDGELFF. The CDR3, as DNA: TGTGCCAGCAGTTACCCAGGGGACGGGGAGCTGTTTTTT.

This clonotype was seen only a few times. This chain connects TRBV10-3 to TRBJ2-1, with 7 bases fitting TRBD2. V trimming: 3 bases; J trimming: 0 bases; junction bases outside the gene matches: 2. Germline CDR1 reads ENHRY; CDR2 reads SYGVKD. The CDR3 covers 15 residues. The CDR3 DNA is TGTGCCATCAGTGAAGGGAGGGGCTCCTACAATGAGCAGTTCTTC. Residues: CAISEGRGSYNEQFF.

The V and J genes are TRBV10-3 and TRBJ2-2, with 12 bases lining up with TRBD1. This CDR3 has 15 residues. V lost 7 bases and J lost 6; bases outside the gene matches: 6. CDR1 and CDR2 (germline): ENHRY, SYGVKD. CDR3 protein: CAIKGTGGASGELFF. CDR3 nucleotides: TGTGCCATCAAGGGGACAGGGGGCGCTTCCGGGGAGCTGTTTTTT.

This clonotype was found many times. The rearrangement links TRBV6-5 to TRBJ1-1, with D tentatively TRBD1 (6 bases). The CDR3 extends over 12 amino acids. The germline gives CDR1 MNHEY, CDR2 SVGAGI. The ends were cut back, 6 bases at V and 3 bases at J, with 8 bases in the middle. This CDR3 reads CASSQGYTEAFF. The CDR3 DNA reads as TGTGCCAGCAGCCAGGGGTACACTGAAGCTTTCTTT.

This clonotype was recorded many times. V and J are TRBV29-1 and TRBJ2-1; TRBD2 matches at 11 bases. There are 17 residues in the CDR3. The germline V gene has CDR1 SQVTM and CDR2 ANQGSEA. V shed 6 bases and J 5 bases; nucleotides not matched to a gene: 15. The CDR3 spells CSVAGTGGLAGNNEQFF. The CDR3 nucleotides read TGCAGCGTCGCCGGGACAGGTGGACTAGCGGGCAACAATGAGCAGTTCTTC.

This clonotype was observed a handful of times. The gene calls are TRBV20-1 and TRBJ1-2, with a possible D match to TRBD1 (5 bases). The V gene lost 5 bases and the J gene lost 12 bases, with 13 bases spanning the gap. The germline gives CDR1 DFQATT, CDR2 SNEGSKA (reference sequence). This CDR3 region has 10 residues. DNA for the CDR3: TGCAGTGCTGGTCGACAGCAGAACACCTTC. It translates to CSAGRQQNTF.

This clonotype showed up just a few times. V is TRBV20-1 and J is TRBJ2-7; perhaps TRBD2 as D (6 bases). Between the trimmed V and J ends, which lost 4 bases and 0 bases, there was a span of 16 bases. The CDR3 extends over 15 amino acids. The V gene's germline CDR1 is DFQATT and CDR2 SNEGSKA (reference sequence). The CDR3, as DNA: TGCAGTGCTAAACCCCTCTCGGGGGACTCCTACGAGCAGTACTTC. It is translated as CSAKPLSGDSYEQYF.

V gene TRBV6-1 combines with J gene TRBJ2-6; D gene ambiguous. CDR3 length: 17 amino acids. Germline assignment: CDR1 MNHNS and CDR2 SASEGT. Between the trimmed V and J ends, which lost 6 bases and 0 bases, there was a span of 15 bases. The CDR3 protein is CASSPHAESSGANVLTF. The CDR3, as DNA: TGTGCCAGCAGCCCACATGCCGAAAGCTCTGGGGCCAACGTCCTGACTTTC.

CDR3 DNA: TGTGCCAGCTGGAGGGAAACCCAGTACTTC. Protein: CASWRETQYF. The V and J genes are TRBV25-1 and TRBJ2-5, with a tentative D call TRBD2 (6 bases). CDR3 length: 10 residues. Germline loops: CDR1 MGHDK, CDR2 SYGVNS. Trimming shortened V by 8 bases and J by 8 bases, and 9 bases separated the two germline ends. Based on the CDR3 plus reference TRBV25-1 and TRBJ2-5, the full variable domain is EADIYQTPRYLVIGTGKKITLECSQTMGHDKMYWYQQDPGMELHLIHYSYGVNSTEKGDLSSESTVSRIRTEHFPLTLESARPSHTSQYLCASWRETQYFGPGTRLLVL.

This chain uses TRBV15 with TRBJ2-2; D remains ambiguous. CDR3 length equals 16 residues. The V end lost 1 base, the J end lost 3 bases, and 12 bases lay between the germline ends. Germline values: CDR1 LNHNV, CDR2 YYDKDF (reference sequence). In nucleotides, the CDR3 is TGTGCCACCAGCAGAGGGTTGGAGACATACACCGGGGAGCTGTTTTTT. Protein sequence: CATSRGLETYTGELFF.

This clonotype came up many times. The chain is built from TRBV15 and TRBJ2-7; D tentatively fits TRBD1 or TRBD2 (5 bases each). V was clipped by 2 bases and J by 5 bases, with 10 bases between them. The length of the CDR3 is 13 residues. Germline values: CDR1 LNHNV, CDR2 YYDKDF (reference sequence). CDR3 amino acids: CATSRWGSHEQYF. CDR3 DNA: TGTGCCACCAGCAGATGGGGGAGCCACGAGCAGTACTTC. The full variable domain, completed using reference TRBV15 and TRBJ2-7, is DAMVIQNPRYQVTQFGKPVTLSCSQTLNHNVMYWYQQKSSQAPKLLFHYYDKDFNNEADTPDNFQSRRPNTSFCFLDIRSPGLGDTAMYLCATSRWGSHEQYFGPGTRLTVT.

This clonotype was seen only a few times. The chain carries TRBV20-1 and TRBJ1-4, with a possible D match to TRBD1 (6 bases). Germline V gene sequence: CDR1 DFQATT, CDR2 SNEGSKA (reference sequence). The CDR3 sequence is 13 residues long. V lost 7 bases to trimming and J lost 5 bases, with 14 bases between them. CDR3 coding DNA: TGCAGTGGTTCGGGACACTTAAATGAAAAACTGTTTTTT. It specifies CSGSGHLNEKLFF.

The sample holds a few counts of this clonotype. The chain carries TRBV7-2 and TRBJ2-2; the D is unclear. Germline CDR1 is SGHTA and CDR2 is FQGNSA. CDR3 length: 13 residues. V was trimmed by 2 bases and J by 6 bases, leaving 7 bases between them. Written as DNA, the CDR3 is TGTGCCAGCAGCTTAATAATCTCCGGGGAGCTGTTTTTT. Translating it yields CASSLIISGELFF.

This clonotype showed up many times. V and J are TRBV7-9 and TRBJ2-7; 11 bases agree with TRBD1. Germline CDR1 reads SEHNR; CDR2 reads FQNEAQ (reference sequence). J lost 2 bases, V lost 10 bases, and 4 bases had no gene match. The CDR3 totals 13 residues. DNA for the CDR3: TGTGCCACCGGACAGGGGGCCCCCTACGAGCAGTACTTC. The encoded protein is CATGQGAPYEQYF.

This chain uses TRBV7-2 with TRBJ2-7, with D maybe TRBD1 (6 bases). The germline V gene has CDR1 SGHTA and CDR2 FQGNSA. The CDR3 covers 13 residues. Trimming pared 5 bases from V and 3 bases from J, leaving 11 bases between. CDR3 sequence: CASSSDRLYEQYF. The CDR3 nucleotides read TGTGCCAGCAGCAGCGACAGGCTCTACGAGCAGTACTTC. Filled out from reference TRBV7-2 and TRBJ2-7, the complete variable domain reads GAGVSQSPSNKVTEKGKDVELRCDPISGHTALYWYRQSLGQGLEFLIYFQGNSAPDKSGLPSDRFSAERTGGSVSTLTIQRTQQEDSAVYLCASSSDRLYEQYFGPGTRLTVT.

CDR3 DNA: TGCAGTGCTCCACGGGACGCGGAGACCCAGTACTTC. Translation gives CSAPRDAETQYF. The V and J genes are TRBV20-1 and TRBJ2-5, with D possibly called TRBD1 or TRBD2 (5 bases each). Trimming cost V 5 bases and J 5 bases, with 12 bases left between them. The germline gives CDR1 DFQATT, CDR2 SNEGSKA (reference sequence). This CDR3 spans 12 amino acids.

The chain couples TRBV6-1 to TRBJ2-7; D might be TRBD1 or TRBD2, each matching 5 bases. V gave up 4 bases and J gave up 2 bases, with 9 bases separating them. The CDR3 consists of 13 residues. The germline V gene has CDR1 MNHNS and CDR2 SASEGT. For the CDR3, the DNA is TGTGCCAGCAGTGTTACGGGACCCTACGAGCAGTACTTC. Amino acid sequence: CASSVTGPYEQYF.